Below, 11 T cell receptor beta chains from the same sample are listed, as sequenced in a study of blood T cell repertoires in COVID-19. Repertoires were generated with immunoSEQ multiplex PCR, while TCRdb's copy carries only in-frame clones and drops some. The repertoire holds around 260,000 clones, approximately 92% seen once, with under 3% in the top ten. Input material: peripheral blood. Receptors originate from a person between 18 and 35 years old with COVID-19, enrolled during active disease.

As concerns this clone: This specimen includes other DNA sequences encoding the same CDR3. CDR3 in DNA: TGTGCCAGCAGCTTCATGAACACTGAAGCTTTCTTT. Protein: CASSFMNTEAFF. The J gene is TRBJ1-1, the V gene TRBV5-6; no definite D call. The CDR3 is 12 amino acids. CDR1 and CDR2 from the germline V gene are SGHDT and YYEEEE. V was trimmed by 2 bases and J by 0 bases, leaving 2 bases between them.

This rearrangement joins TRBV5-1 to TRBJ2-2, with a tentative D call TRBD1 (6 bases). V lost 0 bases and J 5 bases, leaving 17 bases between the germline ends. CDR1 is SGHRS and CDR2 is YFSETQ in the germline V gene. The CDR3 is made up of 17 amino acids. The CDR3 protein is CASSLVTGPVNTGELFF. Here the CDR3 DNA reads TGCGCCAGCAGCTTGGTTACAGGGCCGGTGAATACCGGGGAGCTGTTTTTT.

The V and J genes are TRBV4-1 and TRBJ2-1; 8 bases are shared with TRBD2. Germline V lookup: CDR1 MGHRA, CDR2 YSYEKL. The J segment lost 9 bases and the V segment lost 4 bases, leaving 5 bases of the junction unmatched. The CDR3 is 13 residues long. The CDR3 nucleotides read TGCGCCAGCAGCCTGGGACTAGTTGGTGAGCAGTTCTTC. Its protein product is CASSLGLVGEQFF.

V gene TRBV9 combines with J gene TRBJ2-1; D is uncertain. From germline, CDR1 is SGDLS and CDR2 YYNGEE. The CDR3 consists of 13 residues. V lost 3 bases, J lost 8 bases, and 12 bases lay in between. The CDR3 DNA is TGTGCCAGCAGCGATCTGAGCCACGATGAGCAGTTCTTC. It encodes CASSDLSHDEQFF.

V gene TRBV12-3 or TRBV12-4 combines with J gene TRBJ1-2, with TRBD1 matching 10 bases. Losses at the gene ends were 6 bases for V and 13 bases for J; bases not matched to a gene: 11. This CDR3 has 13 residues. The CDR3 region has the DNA TGTGCCAGCAGCCCCGGGACAGGGGTCTATAGCACCTTC. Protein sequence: CASSPGTGVYSTF.

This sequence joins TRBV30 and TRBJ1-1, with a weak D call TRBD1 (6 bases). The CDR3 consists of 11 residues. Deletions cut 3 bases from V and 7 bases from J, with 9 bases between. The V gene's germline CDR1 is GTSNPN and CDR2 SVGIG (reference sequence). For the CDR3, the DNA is TGTGCCTGGAGGGACAGTATTGAAGCTTTCTTT. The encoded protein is CAWRDSIEAFF.

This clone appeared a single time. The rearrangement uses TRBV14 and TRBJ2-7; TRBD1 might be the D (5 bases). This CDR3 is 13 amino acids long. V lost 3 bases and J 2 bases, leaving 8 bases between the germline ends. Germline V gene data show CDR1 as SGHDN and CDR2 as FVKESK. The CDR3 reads CASSQDTTYEQYF. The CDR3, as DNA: TGTGCCAGCAGCCAGGACACGACCTACGAGCAGTACTTC.

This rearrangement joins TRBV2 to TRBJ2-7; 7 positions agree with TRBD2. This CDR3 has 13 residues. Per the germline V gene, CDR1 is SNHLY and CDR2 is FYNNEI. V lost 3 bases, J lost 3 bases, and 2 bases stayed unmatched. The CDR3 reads CASSEGGDYEQYF. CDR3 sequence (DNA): TGTGCCAGCAGTGAGGGGGGGGACTACGAGCAGTACTTC.

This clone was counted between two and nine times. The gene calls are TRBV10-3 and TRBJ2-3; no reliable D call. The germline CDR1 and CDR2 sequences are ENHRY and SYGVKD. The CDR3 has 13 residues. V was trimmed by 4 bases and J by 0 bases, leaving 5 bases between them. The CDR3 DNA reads TGTGCCATCAGTGGACAAAGCACAGATACGCAGTATTTT. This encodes CAISGQSTDTQYF.

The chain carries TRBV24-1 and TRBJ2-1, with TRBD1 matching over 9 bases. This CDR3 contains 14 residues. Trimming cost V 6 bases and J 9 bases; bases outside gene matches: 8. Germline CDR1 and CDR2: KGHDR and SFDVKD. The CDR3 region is CATSTGTGSSEQFF. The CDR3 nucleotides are TGTGCCACCAGTACCGGGACAGGGAGTTCTGAGCAGTTCTTC.

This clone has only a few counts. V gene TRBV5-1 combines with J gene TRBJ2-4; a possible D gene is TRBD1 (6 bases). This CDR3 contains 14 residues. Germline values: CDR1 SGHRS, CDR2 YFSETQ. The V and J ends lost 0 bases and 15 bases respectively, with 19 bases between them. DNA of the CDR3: TGCGCCAGCAGCTTGGACGCCGGGACAAAAATATGGTACTTC. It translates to CASSLDAGTKIWYF.